Presented here are 21 T cell receptor beta chains from one specimen sequenced in a study of cytomegalovirus exposure and HLA in healthy donors. Primers included in the PCR were 60 Vbeta and 13 Jbeta primers. The protocol was immunoSEQ multiplex PCR, while the TCRdb copy is restricted to in-frame clones and leaves out a portion. The top ten hold 1.5% to 2.5% of the sample, which has roughly 120,000 clones, around three quarters seen once. Sequenced input: PBMCs. The receptors originated from a man aged 18 to 29 in good health and CMV-seronegative.

Only one count was recorded for this clone. Here the CDR3 reads CAWSPGHNFGYTF. The DNA of the CDR3 is TGTGCCTGGAGTCCGGGACACAATTTCGGCTACACCTTC. The genes are TRBV30 and TRBJ1-2, with TRBD1 as a possible D gene (6 bases). Trimming cost V 2 bases and J 8 bases, with 15 bases left between them. This CDR3 region has 13 residues. Germline CDR1 is GTSNPN and CDR2 is SVGIG (reference sequence).

The J gene is TRBJ2-2, the V gene TRBV7-3; D gene unclear. V gave up 5 bases and J gave up 7 bases, with 17 bases separating them. The CDR3 loop spans 15 amino acids. Germline V gene lookup returns CDR1 SGHTA and CDR2 FQGTGA. The CDR3, as DNA: TGTGCCAGCAGCGTTATCGCCTCGTCCAGCGGGGAGCTGTTTTTT. Translating it yields CASSVIASSSGELFF.

This chain joins TRBV5-1 and TRBJ2-1; 16 bases match TRBD2. The CDR3 extends over 15 amino acids. V was pared by 6 bases and J by 7 bases, with 4 bases of the junction left unmatched. Per the germline V gene, CDR1 is SGHRS and CDR2 is YFSETQ. The CDR3 bases are TGCGCCAGCACGGGACTAGCGGGAGGGCAAAATGAGCAGTTCTTC. This encodes CASTGLAGGQNEQFF.

This rearrangement joins TRBV29-1 to TRBJ2-1, with a tentative D call TRBD2 (5 bases). V lost 1 base and J lost 1, with 11 bases in between. Germline V CDR1 and CDR2: SQVTM, ANQGSEA. CDR3 length equals 15 residues. This CDR3 is CSVEGPSGSYNEQFF. The CDR3, as DNA: TGCAGCGTTGAAGGCCCGAGCGGTTCCTACAATGAGCAGTTCTTC.

This clone turned up a few times. This chain links TRBV5-1 with TRBJ1-1; the D gene is possibly TRBD1 (6 bases). V lost 2 bases and J lost 7, with 15 bases in between. The CDR3 is 14 residues long. Germline V gene data show CDR1 as SGHRS and CDR2 as YFSETQ. CDR3 region: CASSLSRDTREAFF. The CDR3 DNA follows: TGCGCCAGCAGCTTATCCCGGGACACCCGTGAAGCTTTCTTT.

The chain links TRBV4-3 to TRBJ2-7; 7 positions match TRBD2. There are 16 residues in the CDR3. Germline CDR1 is LGHNA and CDR2 is YSLEER. Trimming removed 1 base from V and 3 bases from J; junction bases left unmatched: 9. CDR3 coding DNA: TGCGCCAGCAGCCAAGGGGCTAGCGGTGAATACTACGAGCAGTACTTC. Encoded protein: CASSQGASGEYYEQYF.

The chain uses TRBV19 and TRBJ2-7; 9 positions match TRBD1. CDR1 is LNHDA, CDR2 SQIVND, per germline (reference sequence). This CDR3 has 16 amino acids. Germline trimming cut 5 bases from V and 6 bases from J; bases unmatched to any gene: 14. CDR3: CASSVTAGTGKGEQYF. In DNA, the CDR3 is TGTGCCAGTAGTGTAACCGCCGGGACAGGGAAAGGCGAGCAGTACTTC.

The rearrangement joins TRBV19 to TRBJ1-6; a possible D gene is TRBD1 (5 bases). This CDR3 has 13 residues. V was pared by 3 bases and J by 10 bases, with 10 bases between. Germline values: CDR1 LNHDA, CDR2 SQIVND (reference sequence). CDR3 coding DNA: TGTGCCAGTAGTATCCAGGGAAACTCACCCCTCCACTTT. Translating it yields CASSIQGNSPLHF. The full variable domain, its missing parts supplied by reference TRBV19 and TRBJ1-6, is DGGITQSPKYLFRKEGQNVTLSCEQNLNHDAMYWYRQDPGQGLRLIYYSQIVNDFQKGDIAEGYSVSREKKESFPLTVTSAQKNPTAFYLCASSIQGNSPLHFGNGTRLTVT.

This rearrangement joins TRBV5-1 to TRBJ2-4; 14 bases line up with TRBD2. From germline, CDR1 is SGHRS and CDR2 YFSETQ. Trimming took 4 bases from V and 2 from J; bases not matched to a gene: 17. The CDR3 has 21 amino acids. The CDR3 spells CASSHGTSGSRLVFPKNIQYF. The CDR3 region has the DNA TGCGCCAGCAGCCACGGGACTAGCGGGAGTAGGTTGGTTTTCCCCAAAAACATTCAGTACTTC.

J is TRBJ2-2 and V is TRBV6-5; 7 bases match TRBD1. CDR3 length: 14 amino acids. Germline CDR1 is MNHEY and CDR2 is SVGAGI. Unmatched junction bases numbered 5, after V lost 5 bases and J lost 5 bases. The CDR3 loop reads CASSLQGRTGELFF. The CDR3 DNA is TGTGCCAGCAGTCTACAGGGGCGAACCGGGGAGCTGTTTTTT.

The chain uses TRBV4-2 and TRBJ2-1; the match to TRBD2 covers 10 bases. The J segment lost 7 bases and the V segment lost 4 bases, leaving 7 bases of the junction unmatched. Germline V lookup: CDR1 LGHNA, CDR2 YNFKEQ. The CDR3 extends over 15 amino acids. The CDR3 spells CASSRGLADGNEQFF. The CDR3 DNA sequence: TGTGCCAGCAGCCGTGGACTAGCGGACGGGAATGAGCAGTTCTTC.

The chain couples TRBV6-6 to TRBJ2-5; TRBD1 aligns across 9 bases. The J segment lost 11 bases and the V segment lost 4 bases, leaving 8 bases of the junction unmatched. This CDR3 has 13 residues. The germline gives CDR1 MNHNY, CDR2 SVGAGI (reference sequence). The CDR3 loop reads CASSSRQGETQYF. In nucleotides, the CDR3 is TGTGCCAGCAGTTCAAGACAGGGGGAAACACAGTACTTC.

The chain uses TRBV28 and TRBJ2-7; 8 positions match TRBD2. Germline V gene data show CDR1 as MDHEN and CDR2 as SYDVKM. The length of the CDR3 is 13 residues. Unmatched junction bases numbered 13, after V lost 6 bases and J lost 12 bases. The CDR3 DNA reads TGTGCCAGCAGAAGGATAGCGGGACCTGGGGGGTACTTC. This sequence encodes CASRRIAGPGGYF.

This CDR3 reads CASSSSRTSAHPYNEQFF. For the CDR3, the DNA is TGTGCCAGCAGCTCTTCTAGGACTAGCGCACATCCCTACAATGAGCAGTTCTTC. The chain is built from TRBV7-9 and TRBJ2-1; 9 bases are a match to TRBD2. With 4 bases clipped from V and 2 bases from J, the junction kept 12 bases outside the gene matches. Germline values: CDR1 SEHNR, CDR2 FQNEAQ (reference sequence). The CDR3 is made up of 18 amino acids.

This chain uses TRBV7-9 with TRBJ2-7; 8 bases are shared with TRBD2. Trimming took 4 bases from V and 2 from J; bases not matched to a gene: 10. The CDR3 is 16 amino acids. Germline assignment: CDR1 SEHNR and CDR2 FQNEAQ (reference sequence). The CDR3 coding sequence is TGTGCCAGCAGCTCACGCTCGGGGGGGGCCACCTACGAGCAGTACTTC. Its translation is CASSSRSGGATYEQYF.

V gene TRBV6-5 combines with J gene TRBJ2-3; TRBD2 aligns across 10 bases. The CDR3 is 15 amino acids. V shed 6 bases and J 3 bases; nucleotides not matched to a gene: 6. Germline assignment: CDR1 MNHEY and CDR2 SVGAGI. CDR3 in amino acids: CASSKGTSETDTQYF. In DNA form, the CDR3 reads TGTGCCAGCAGCAAGGGGACTAGCGAGACAGATACGCAGTATTTT.

The chain has TRBV18 and TRBJ2-1; no definite D call. The CDR3 sequence is 13 residues long. V dropped 3 bases and J dropped 10 bases, with 13 bases sitting between them. CDR1 and CDR2 (germline): KGHSH, LQKENI. The CDR3 region is CASSPTRSGEQFF. In DNA form, the CDR3 reads TGTGCCAGCTCACCGACCAGGTCTGGGGAGCAGTTCTTC.

This clone has a single count. The chain carries TRBV9 and TRBJ1-3; possibly TRBD1 for D (6 bases). The germline V gene encodes CDR1 SGDLS and CDR2 YYNGEE. Trimming removed 3 bases at V and 2 bases at J, with 9 bases between. The CDR3 consists of 14 residues. The CDR3 DNA is TGTGCCAGCAGCGAACAGGGAACTGGAAACACCATATATTTT. It yields the protein CASSEQGTGNTIYF. The variable domain in full, with the rest retrieved from reference TRBV9 and TRBJ1-3, is DSGVTQTPKHLITATGQRVTLRCSPRSGDLSVYWYQQSLDQGLQFLIQYYNGEERAKGNILERFSAQQFPDLHSELNLSSLELGDSALYFCASSEQGTGNTIYFGEGSWLTVV.

The chain links TRBV5-8 to TRBJ2-7; 10 bases agree with TRBD2. V dropped 2 bases and J dropped 3; count of bases not matched to a gene: 2. This CDR3 region has 14 residues. CDR1 is SGHTS and CDR2 is YDEGEE in the germline V gene. The CDR3 region has the DNA TGTGCCAGCAGCTTCCGGACTAGCGGCTACGAGCAGTACGTC. Translation: CASSFRTSGYEQYV.

The chain joins TRBV5-1 to TRBJ2-3; D is unresolved. V lost 2 bases and J 4 bases, leaving 8 bases between the germline ends. Germline V gene sequence: CDR1 SGHRS, CDR2 YFSETQ. This CDR3 spans 13 amino acids. CDR3 coding DNA: TGCGCCAGCAGCTTACCCAGCGCAGATACGCAGTATTTT. It yields the protein CASSLPSADTQYF.

The chain recombines TRBV18 with TRBJ1-1; D call uncertain. This CDR3 region has 14 residues. With 3 bases removed from V and 0 bases from J, the gap between germline ends came to 8 bases. The germline CDR1 and CDR2 sequences are KGHSH and LQKENI. CDR3 bases: TGTGCCAGCTCACCTGTACAACTGAACACTGAAGCTTTCTTT. Translation: CASSPVQLNTEAFF. Using reference TRBV18 and TRBJ1-1 for the parts outside the CDR3, the full variable domain is NAGVMQNPRHLVRRRGQEARLRCSPMKGHSHVYWYRQLPEEGLKFMVYLQKENIIDESGMPKERFSAEFPKEGPSILRIQQVVRGDSAAYFCASSPVQLNTEAFFGQGTRLTVV.